This T cell receptor (beta chain) was identified in a study of shared clonotypes between healthy human individuals. V shed 3 bases and J shed 6 bases, with 5 bases lying between them. This CDR3 is 11 amino acids long. CDR1 and CDR2 (germline): LNHDA, SQIVND (reference sequence). All participating donors were Caucasian adults from Nashville, Tennessee. CCR7-negative CD45RA+ TemRA cells were pooled with CD45RO+ cells for CD8 memory. Assay execution proceeded at the deep level. The table came from immunoSEQ multiplex PCR; TCRdb's copy has only in-frame clones and leaves some out. Here the sample spans about 120,000 clones, about 71% being singletons.

The chain couples TRBV19 to TRBJ1-1; D gene uncertain. The sequence was obtained from a woman aged 25 to 39 in good health. Sequencing input: memory CD8+ T cells sorted from blood. Subset reported: CD45RO+ cells pooled with CCR7-negative TemRA cells. The CDR3 here is CASSIRSEAFF. DNA of the CDR3: TGTGCCAGTAGTATTCGGTCTGAAGCTTTCTTT.